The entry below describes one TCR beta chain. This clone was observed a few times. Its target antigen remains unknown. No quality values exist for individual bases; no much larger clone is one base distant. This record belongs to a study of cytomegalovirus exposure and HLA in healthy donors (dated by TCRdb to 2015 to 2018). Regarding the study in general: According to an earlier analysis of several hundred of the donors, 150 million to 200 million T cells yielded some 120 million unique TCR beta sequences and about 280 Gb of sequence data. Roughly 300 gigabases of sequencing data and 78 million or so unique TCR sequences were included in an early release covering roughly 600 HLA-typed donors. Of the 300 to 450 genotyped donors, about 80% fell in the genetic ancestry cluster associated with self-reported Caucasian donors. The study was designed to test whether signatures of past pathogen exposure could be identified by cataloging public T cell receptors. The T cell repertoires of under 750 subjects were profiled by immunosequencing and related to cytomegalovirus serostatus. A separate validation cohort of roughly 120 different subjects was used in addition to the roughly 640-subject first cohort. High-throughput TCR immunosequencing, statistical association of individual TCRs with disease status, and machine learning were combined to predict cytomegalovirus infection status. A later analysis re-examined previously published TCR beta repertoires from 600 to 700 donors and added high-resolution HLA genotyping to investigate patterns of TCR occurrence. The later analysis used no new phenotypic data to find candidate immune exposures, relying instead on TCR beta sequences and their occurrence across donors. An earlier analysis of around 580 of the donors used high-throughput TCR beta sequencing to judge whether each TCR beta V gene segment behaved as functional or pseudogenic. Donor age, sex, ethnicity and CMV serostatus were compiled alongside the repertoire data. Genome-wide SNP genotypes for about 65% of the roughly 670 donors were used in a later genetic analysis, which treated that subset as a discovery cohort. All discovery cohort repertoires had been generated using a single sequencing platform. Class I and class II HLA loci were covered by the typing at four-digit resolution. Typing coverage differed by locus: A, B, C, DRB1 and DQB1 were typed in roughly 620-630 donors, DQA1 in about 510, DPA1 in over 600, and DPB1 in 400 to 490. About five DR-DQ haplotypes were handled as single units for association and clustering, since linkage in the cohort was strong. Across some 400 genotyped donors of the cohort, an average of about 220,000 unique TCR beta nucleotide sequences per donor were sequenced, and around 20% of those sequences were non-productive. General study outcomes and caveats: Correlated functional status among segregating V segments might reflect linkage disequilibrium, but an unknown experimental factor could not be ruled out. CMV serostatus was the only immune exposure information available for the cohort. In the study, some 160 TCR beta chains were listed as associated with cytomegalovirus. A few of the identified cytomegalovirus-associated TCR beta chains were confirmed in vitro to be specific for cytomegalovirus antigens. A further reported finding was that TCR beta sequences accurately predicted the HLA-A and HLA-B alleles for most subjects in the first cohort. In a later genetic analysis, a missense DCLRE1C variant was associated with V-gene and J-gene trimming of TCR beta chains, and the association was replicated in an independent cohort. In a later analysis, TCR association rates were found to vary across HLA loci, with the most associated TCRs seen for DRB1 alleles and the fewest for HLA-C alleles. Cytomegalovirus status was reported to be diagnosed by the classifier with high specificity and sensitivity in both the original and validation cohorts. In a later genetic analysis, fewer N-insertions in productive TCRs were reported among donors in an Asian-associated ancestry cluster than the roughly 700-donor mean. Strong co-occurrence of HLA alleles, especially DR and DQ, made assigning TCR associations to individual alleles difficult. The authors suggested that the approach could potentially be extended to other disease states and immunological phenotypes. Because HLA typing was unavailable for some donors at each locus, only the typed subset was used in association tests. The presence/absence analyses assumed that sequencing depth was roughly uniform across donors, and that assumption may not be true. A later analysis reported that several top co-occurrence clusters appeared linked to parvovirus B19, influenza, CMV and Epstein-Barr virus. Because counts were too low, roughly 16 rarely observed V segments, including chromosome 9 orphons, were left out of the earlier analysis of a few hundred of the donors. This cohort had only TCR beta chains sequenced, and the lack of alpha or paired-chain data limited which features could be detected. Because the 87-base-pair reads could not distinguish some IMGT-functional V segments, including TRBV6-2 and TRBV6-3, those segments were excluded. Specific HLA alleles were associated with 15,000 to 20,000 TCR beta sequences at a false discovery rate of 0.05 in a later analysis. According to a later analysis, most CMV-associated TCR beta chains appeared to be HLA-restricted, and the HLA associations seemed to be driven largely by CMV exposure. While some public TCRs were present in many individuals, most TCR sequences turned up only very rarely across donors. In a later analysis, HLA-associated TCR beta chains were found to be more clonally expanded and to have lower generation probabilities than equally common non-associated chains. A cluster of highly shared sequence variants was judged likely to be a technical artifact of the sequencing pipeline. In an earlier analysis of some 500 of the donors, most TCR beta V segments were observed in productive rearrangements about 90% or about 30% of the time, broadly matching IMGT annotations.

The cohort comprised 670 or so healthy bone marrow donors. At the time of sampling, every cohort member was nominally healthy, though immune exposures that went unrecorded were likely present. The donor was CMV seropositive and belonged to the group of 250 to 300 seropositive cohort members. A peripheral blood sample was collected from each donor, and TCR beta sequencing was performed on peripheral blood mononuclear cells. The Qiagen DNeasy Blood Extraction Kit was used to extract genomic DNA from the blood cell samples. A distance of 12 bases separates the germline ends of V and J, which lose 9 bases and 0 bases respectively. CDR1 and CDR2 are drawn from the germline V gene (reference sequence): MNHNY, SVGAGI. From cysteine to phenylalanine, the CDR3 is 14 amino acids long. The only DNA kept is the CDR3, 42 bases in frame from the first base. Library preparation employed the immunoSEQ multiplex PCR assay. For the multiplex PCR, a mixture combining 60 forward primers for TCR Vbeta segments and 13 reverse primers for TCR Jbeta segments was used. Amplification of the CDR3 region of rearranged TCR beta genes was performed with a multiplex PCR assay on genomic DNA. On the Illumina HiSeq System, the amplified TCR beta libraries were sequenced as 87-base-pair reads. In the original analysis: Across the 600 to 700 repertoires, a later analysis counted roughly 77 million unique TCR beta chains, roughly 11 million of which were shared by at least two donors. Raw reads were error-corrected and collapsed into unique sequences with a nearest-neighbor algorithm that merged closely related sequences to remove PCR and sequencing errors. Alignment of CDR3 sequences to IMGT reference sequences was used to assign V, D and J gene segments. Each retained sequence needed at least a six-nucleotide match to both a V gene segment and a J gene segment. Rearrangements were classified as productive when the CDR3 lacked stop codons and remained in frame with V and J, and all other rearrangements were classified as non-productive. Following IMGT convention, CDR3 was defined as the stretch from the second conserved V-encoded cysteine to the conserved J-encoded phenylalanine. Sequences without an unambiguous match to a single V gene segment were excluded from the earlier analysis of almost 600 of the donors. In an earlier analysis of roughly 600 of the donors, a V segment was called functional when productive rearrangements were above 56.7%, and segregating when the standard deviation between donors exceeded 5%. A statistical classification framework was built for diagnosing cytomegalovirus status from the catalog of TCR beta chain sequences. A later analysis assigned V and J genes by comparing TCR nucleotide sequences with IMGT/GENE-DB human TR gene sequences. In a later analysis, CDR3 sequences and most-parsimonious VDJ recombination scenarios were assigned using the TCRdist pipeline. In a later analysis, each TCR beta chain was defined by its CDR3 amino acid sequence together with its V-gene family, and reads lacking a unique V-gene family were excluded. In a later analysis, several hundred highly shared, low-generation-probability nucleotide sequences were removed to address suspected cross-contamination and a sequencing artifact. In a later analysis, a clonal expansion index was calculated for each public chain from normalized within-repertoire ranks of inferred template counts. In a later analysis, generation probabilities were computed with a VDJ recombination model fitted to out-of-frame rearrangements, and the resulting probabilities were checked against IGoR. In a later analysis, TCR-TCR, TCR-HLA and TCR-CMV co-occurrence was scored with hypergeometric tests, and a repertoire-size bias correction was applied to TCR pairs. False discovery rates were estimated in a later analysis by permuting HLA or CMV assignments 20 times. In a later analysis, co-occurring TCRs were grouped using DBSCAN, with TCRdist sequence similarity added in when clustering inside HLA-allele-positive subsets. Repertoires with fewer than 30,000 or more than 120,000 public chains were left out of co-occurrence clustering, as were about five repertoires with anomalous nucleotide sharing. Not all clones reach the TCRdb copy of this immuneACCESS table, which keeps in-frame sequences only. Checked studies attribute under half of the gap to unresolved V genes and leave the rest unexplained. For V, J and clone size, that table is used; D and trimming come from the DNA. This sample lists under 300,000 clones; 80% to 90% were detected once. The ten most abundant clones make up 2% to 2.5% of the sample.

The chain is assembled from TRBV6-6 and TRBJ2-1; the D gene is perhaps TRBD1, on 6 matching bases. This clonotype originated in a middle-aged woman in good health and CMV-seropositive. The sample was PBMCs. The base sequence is TGTGCCAGTAATCCAGGGGACTCCTACAATGAGCAGTTCTTC. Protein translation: CASNPGDSYNEQFF.